This T cell receptor beta chain originates from a study of cytomegalovirus exposure and HLA in healthy donors. Turning to this clone: Its antigen remains unknown.

In germline, CDR1 is LNHDA, CDR2 SQIVND (reference sequence). This CDR3 is 10 amino acids long. Trimming shortened V by 8 bases and J by 9 bases, and 10 bases separated the two germline ends. PCR primers comprised 60 Vbeta and 13 Jbeta primers. Sequencing was performed with immunoSEQ multiplex PCR; in TCRdb, only in-frame clones are kept and a portion is missing. This sample carries 300,000 or so clones, roughly 86% of them seen once, and the ten largest clones take more than 1.5%. General study results and limits: A later analysis found common viral pathogens apparently linked to several of the most significant clusters.

This chain links TRBV19 with TRBJ1-2; D uncertain. This clonotype originated in a woman aged 35 to 49 in good health and CMV-seropositive. The sample consisted of PBMCs. The CDR3 loop reads CASGQISYTF. In nucleotides, the CDR3 is TGTGCCAGTGGGCAGATCAGCTACACCTTC.